Shown below are 5 T cell receptor beta chains from a single sample sequenced in a study of blood T cell repertoires in COVID-19. Libraries were prepared by immunoSEQ multiplex PCR; TCRdb keeps only in-frame clonotypes and omits some of them. The table has 110,000 to 150,000 clones, around nine tenths seen once. Specimen: peripheral blood. The receptors were gathered from a woman between 50 and 59 years old with acute or convalescent COVID-19.

This chain joins TRBV7-9 and TRBJ2-5, with no clear D. The CDR3 covers 14 residues. V lost 2 bases, J lost 2 bases, and 9 bases lay in between. Germline CDR1 is SEHNR and CDR2 is FQNEAQ (reference sequence). The CDR3 bases are TGTGCCAGCAGCTTAAGCACCGCTCAAGAGACCCAGTACTTC. This codes for CASSLSTAQETQYF. Using reference TRBV7-9 and TRBJ2-5 for the parts outside the CDR3, the full variable domain is DTGVSQNPRHKITKRGQNVTFRCDPISEHNRLYWYRQTLGQGPEFLTYFQNEAQLEKSRLLSDRFSAERPKGSFSTLEIQRTEQGDSAMYLCASSLSTAQETQYFGPGTRLLVL.

This chain links TRBV29-1 with TRBJ2-1, with D hard to call. Germline CDR1 is SQVTM and CDR2 is ANQGSEA. V was clipped by 3 bases and J by 12 bases, with 24 bases between them. The CDR3 consists of 15 residues. As DNA, the CDR3 is TGCAGCGTTGAGTGGTTGGGTAAGGAGCTCATGGGGCAGTTCTTC. Translation gives CSVEWLGKELMGQFF.

The V and J genes are TRBV15 and TRBJ1-1, with TRBD1 as a possible D gene (5 bases). The CDR3 loop spans 14 amino acids. Germline CDR1 LNHNV, CDR2 YYDKDF (reference sequence). The V end lost 0 bases, the J end lost 5 bases, and 10 bases lay between the germline ends. CDR3 bases: TGTGCCACCAGCAGAGACAGGGTAGATACTGAAGCTTTCTTT. This sequence encodes CATSRDRVDTEAFF.

This clone was seen a single time. The chain joins TRBV5-1 to TRBJ2-6; no clear D gene. CDR1 and CDR2 from the germline V gene are SGHRS and YFSETQ. Trimming pared 4 bases from V and 0 bases from J, leaving 8 bases between. The CDR3 is 15 amino acids. CDR3 sequence (DNA): TGCGCCAGCAGCCCCCTTAGCTCTGGGGCCAACGTCCTGACTTTC. Its translation: CASSPLSSGANVLTF.

The CDR3 coding sequence is TGTGCCAGCAGCTTAGGGGGATCAGTCGAGCAGTACTTC. Translated: CASSLGGSVEQYF. The chain couples TRBV5-6 to TRBJ2-7; D possibly corresponds to TRBD1 (6 bases). The CDR3 is made up of 13 amino acids. V shed 2 bases and J shed 6 bases, with 12 bases lying between them. The germline V gene encodes CDR1 SGHDT and CDR2 YYEEEE.